The rows below give T cell receptor beta chains drawn from one sample of a study of blood T cell repertoires in COVID-19. Clones were sequenced by immunoSEQ multiplex PCR, and TCRdb holds only the in-frame ones, with some missing. The sample consists of about 200,000 clones, 88% of them appearing once. Sequences were obtained from peripheral blood. The receptors derive from a man aged 35 to 55 with active or convalescent COVID-19. The CDR3 runs from the conserved cysteine through the conserved F or W. The D gene is left open where the match is weak. Only some rows state a clone size, as once, few, many or a class for expanded clones.

clone size: NA; V gene: TRBV6-5; D gene: NA; J gene: TRBJ1-1; CDR3 DNA: TGTGCCAGCAGTCCCGAGGGAGGATTGAACACTGAAGCTTTCTTT; CDR3 protein: CASSPEGGLNTEAFF
clone size: NA; V gene: TRBV11-2; D gene: TRBD2; J gene: TRBJ2-1; CDR3 DNA: TGTGCCAGCAGCTTAAGCCAGCGGGGGGGCTACAATGAGCAGTTCTTC; CDR3 protein: CASSLSQRGGYNEQFF
clone size: once; V gene: TRBV28; D gene: NA; J gene: TRBJ2-1; CDR3 DNA: TGTGCCAGCAGTCCCGGGGGACCCTACAATGAGCAGTTCTTC; CDR3 protein: CASSPGGPYNEQFF
clone size: NA; V gene: TRBV2; D gene: TRBD2; J gene: TRBJ2-1; CDR3 DNA: TGTGCCAGCAGTGTGGGGGGGGATGAGCAGTTCTTC; CDR3 protein: CASSVGGDEQFF
clone size: NA; V gene: TRBV9; D gene: TRBD2; J gene: TRBJ2-7; CDR3 DNA: TGTGCCAGCAGCGTGAGCGGGGGGTCCTACGAGCAGTACTTC; CDR3 protein: CASSVSGGSYEQYF
clone size: NA; V gene: TRBV5-6; D gene: TRBD2; J gene: TRBJ2-5; CDR3 DNA: TGTGCCAGCAGCTTTAGCGGGGACCACCAAGAGACCCAGTACTTC; CDR3 protein: CASSFSGDHQETQYF
clone size: NA; V gene: TRBV9; D gene: TRBD1; J gene: TRBJ1-1; CDR3 DNA: TGTGCCAGCAGCGCAGGGGGTGGCACTGAAGCTTTCTTT; CDR3 protein: CASSAGGGTEAFF
clone size: NA; V gene: TRBV29-1; D gene: TRBD1; J gene: TRBJ1-2; CDR3 DNA: TGCAGCGTCCCGGGACAGGGGGCCATAGACTATGGCTACACCTTC; CDR3 protein: CSVPGQGAIDYGYTF
clone size: NA; V gene: TRBV28; D gene: NA; J gene: TRBJ2-2; CDR3 DNA: TGTGCCAGCAGCTACAGCACCGGGGAGCTGTTTTTT; CDR3 protein: CASSYSTGELFF
clone size: NA; V gene: TRBV7-6; D gene: TRBD2; J gene: TRBJ2-3; CDR3 DNA: TGTGCCAGCAGCTTAGGGGCTAGCGGGGGGGCCAGAGATACGCAGTATTTT; CDR3 protein: CASSLGASGGARDTQYF
clone size: once; V gene: TRBV15; D gene: TRBD1; J gene: TRBJ1-1; CDR3 DNA: TGTGCCACCAGCAGCTCCGGGACAGGGGGCCTTCTCATGAACACTGAAGCTTTCTTT; CDR3 protein: CATSSSGTGGLLMNTEAFF
clone size: NA; V gene: TRBV5-8; D gene: TRBD1; J gene: TRBJ2-1; CDR3 DNA: TGTGCCAGCAGCATGGGACAGGGTCTTGGTGGTGAGCAGTTCTTC; CDR3 protein: CASSMGQGLGGEQFF
clone size: NA; V gene: TRBV30; D gene: NA; J gene: TRBJ2-1; CDR3 DNA: TGTGCCTGGACCCGCGGCTACAATGAGCAGTTCTTC; CDR3 protein: CAWTRGYNEQFF
clone size: NA; V gene: TRBV6-5; D gene: NA; J gene: TRBJ1-6; CDR3 DNA: TGTGCCAGCAGCATGGTGGCGGGTAATTCACCCCTCCACTTT; CDR3 protein: CASSMVAGNSPLHF
clone size: NA; V gene: TRBV19; D gene: NA; J gene: TRBJ2-2; CDR3 DNA: TGTGCCAGTAATCAGGGCTCGAACACCGGGGAGCTGTTTTTT; CDR3 protein: CASNQGSNTGELFF
clone size: few; V gene: TRBV19; D gene: NA; J gene: TRBJ2-1; CDR3 DNA: TGTGCCAGTAGTATCGGCAATGAGCAGTTCTTC; CDR3 protein: CASSIGNEQFF
clone size: NA; V gene: TRBV12-3/TRBV12-4; D gene: TRBD1; J gene: TRBJ1-2; CDR3 DNA: TGTGCCAGCAGTCGACCAGACAGGGTCCCGATCTACTTC; CDR3 protein: CASSRPDRVPIYF
clone size: NA; V gene: TRBV12-5; D gene: NA; J gene: TRBJ2-7; CDR3 DNA: TGTGCTACCCAGAACCTAGGGGGTCGACCTTACGAGCAGTACTTC; CDR3 protein: CATQNLGGRPYEQYF
clone size: few; V gene: TRBV6-6; D gene: NA; J gene: TRBJ1-5; CDR3 DNA: TGTGCCAGCAGTTCAGGCCGATATAGCAATCAGCCCCAGCATTTT; CDR3 protein: CASSSGRYSNQPQHF
clone size: NA; V gene: TRBV9; D gene: NA; J gene: TRBJ2-2; CDR3 DNA: TGTGCCAGCAGCCCATCGACGGGGGTTACCGGGGAGCTGTTTTTT; CDR3 protein: CASSPSTGVTGELFF
clone size: NA; V gene: TRBV4-1; D gene: TRBD1; J gene: TRBJ1-3; CDR3 DNA: TGCGCCAGCAACCAACAAATCACCGGGACAGGGTCTGGAAACACCATATATTTT; CDR3 protein: CASNQQITGTGSGNTIYF
clone size: NA; V gene: TRBV30; D gene: TRBD1; J gene: TRBJ1-1; CDR3 DNA: TGTGCCTGGAGTAAGACAGGGTACACTGAAGCTTTCTTT; CDR3 protein: CAWSKTGYTEAFF
clone size: NA; V gene: TRBV5-8; D gene: TRBD1; J gene: TRBJ1-5; CDR3 DNA: TGTGCCAGCAGCAACCCGGGACAGGGGGCTCAGCCCCAGCATTTT; CDR3 protein: CASSNPGQGAQPQHF
clone size: NA; V gene: TRBV7-2; D gene: TRBD1; J gene: TRBJ2-1; CDR3 DNA: TGTGCCAGCAGCTTCTCCGGGACAGGGAATGAGCAGTTCTTC; CDR3 protein: CASSFSGTGNEQFF
clone size: NA; V gene: TRBV15; D gene: TRBD2; J gene: TRBJ2-1; CDR3 DNA: TGTGCCACCAGCAGAGATCCTAGCGGGAGGGGCAATGAGCAGTTCTTC; CDR3 protein: CATSRDPSGRGNEQFF
clone size: NA; V gene: TRBV15; D gene: TRBD1; J gene: TRBJ2-3; CDR3 DNA: TGTGCCACCAGCAGACCAGGGACAGGTAGCACAGATACGCAGTATTTT; CDR3 protein: CATSRPGTGSTDTQYF
clone size: NA; V gene: TRBV5-6; D gene: TRBD1; J gene: TRBJ2-1; CDR3 DNA: TGTGCCAGCAGCTCACAATGGGGGACAGGGAATGAGCAGTTCTTC; CDR3 protein: CASSSQWGTGNEQFF
clone size: NA; V gene: TRBV6-1; D gene: TRBD1; J gene: TRBJ2-3; CDR3 DNA: TGTGCCAGCAGTGAAGGGGCAGGGGGCAAAGATACGCAGTATTTT; CDR3 protein: CASSEGAGGKDTQYF
clone size: NA; V gene: TRBV5-1; D gene: NA; J gene: TRBJ2-5; CDR3 DNA: TGCGCCAGCAGGAGGCCGGTTGAGACCCAGTACTTC; CDR3 protein: CASRRPVETQYF
clone size: NA; V gene: TRBV19; D gene: NA; J gene: TRBJ1-5; CDR3 DNA: TGTGCCAGTTCGGTCGGAGCTAGCAATCAGCCCCAGCATTTT; CDR3 protein: CASSVGASNQPQHF
clone size: NA; V gene: TRBV6-5; D gene: NA; J gene: TRBJ1-2; CDR3 DNA: TGTGCCAGCAGTTACGGTGCAGGGGTGCCGGGCTACACCTTC; CDR3 protein: CASSYGAGVPGYTF
clone size: NA; V gene: TRBV28; D gene: NA; J gene: TRBJ2-7; CDR3 DNA: TGTGCCAGCAGTCTAAAACCCTACGAGCAGTACTTC; CDR3 protein: CASSLKPYEQYF
clone size: NA; V gene: TRBV12-5; D gene: NA; J gene: TRBJ2-2; CDR3 DNA: TGTGCTAGTGGTTCTCTACAGATCTCCGGGGAGCTGTTTTTT; CDR3 protein: CASGSLQISGELFF